Listed below are T cell receptor beta chains from one sample, sequenced in a study of response to subunit inactivated influenza vaccine. TCRdb re-analysed the RT-PCR reads in MiXCR, keeping a single row per CDR3 protein. The sample contains 450,000 to 600,000 distinct CDR3 sequences, under 8.5% of which appear only once. Source: PBMCs from blood, taken less than 30 months after vaccination. These receptors all stem from a man between 50 and 75 years old who received an inactivated influenza vaccine. Each CDR3 is given with its conserved first and last residue. Fields, in order: J gene, V gene, D gene, clone size, CDR3 protein, CDR3 DNA. D genes are given only for firm matches. For some rows the clone size is stated as once, few or many, or as a class when expanded; others skip it.

TRBJ1-1 | TRBV20-1 | . | . | CSARGIPGKTEAFF | TGCAGTGCTAGAGGTATCCCAGGGAAGACTGAAGCTTTCTTT
TRBJ2-7 | TRBV5-1 | . | many | CASSLAPGYEQYF | TGCGCCAGCAGCTTGGCTCCGGGATACGAGCAGTACTTC
TRBJ1-5 | TRBV6-5 | . | . | CASSYGRLGNQPQHF | TGTGCTAGCAGTTATGGCAGGCTGGGGAATCAGCCCCAGCATTTT
TRBJ2-7 | TRBV2 | TRBD1 | . | CASRQGLRGEQYF | TGTGCCAGTAGACAGGGGCTGAGGGGCGAGCAGTACTTC
TRBJ2-7 | TRBV20-1 | . | few | CSASDGAYEQYF | TGCAGTGCGTCCGACGGTGCCTACGAGCAGTACTTC
TRBJ1-1 | TRBV6-1 | . | . | CASSRTFRGVNTEAFF | TGTGCCAGCAGCCGAACCTTTCGGGGGGTGAACACTGAAGCTTTCTTT
TRBJ2-1 | TRBV12-3/TRBV12-4 | . | few | CACSPRTEGELSSYNEQFF | TGTGCCTGCAGTCCCAGGACAGAGGGCGAATTGAGCTCCTACAATGAGCAGTTCTTC
TRBJ1-4 | TRBV20-1 | . | many | CSARESGNNEKLFF | TGCAGTGCTAGAGAATCGGGGAATAATGAAAAACTGTTTTTT
TRBJ1-6 | TRBV5-1 | . | few | CASRPPGDNSPLHF | TGCGCCAGCCGGCCACCAGGGGATAATTCACCCCTCCACTTT
TRBJ1-5 | TRBV5-8 | . | few | CASSFRENKAQPQHF | TGTGCCAGCAGCTTCCGGGAGAATAAAGCTCAGCCCCAGCATTTT
TRBJ1-1 | TRBV5-8 | . | . | CASSTLMGRTEAFF | TGTGCCAGCAGCACCCTGATGGGGAGGACTGAAGCTTTCTTT
TRBJ1-1 | TRBV7-6 | . | few | CASRPRRASDLNTEAFF | TGTGCCAGCAGACCCCGCAGGGCAAGCGATTTGAACACTGAAGCTTTCTTT
TRBJ1-5 | TRBV15 | . | few | CATSRDAGYGSNQPQHF | TGTGCCACCAGCAGAGATGCGGGGTATGGTAGCAATCAGCCCCAGCATTTT
TRBJ2-7 | TRBV10-3 | . | . | CAISEHGSEQYF | TGTGCCATCAGTGAGCACGGATCCGAGCAGTACTTC
TRBJ2-1 | TRBV5-1 | TRBD1 | few | CASSLSTGTGYNEQFF | TGCGCCAGCAGCTTGAGCACCGGGACAGGATACAATGAGCAGTTCTTC
TRBJ2-1 | TRBV20-1 | . | many | CSAPRLVGNEQFF | TGCAGTGCTCCACGATTAGTAGGCAATGAGCAGTTCTTC
TRBJ2-7 | TRBV20-1 | TRBD1 | . | CSATRQGATGEQYF | TGCAGTGCTACCAGACAGGGGGCGACGGGCGAGCAGTACTTC
TRBJ2-7 | TRBV12-3/TRBV12-4 | TRBD1 | many | CASSLAGQALEQYF | TGTGCCAGCAGTTTAGCTGGACAGGCTCTCGAGCAGTACTTC
TRBJ2-1 | TRBV2 | . | many | CASGPRGTHPSYNEQFF | TGTGCCAGCGGCCCGAGGGGGACTCACCCCTCCTACAATGAGCAGTTCTTC
TRBJ2-5 | TRBV12-3/TRBV12-4 | TRBD2 | many | CASSTRSGGAGETQYF | TGTGCCAGCAGTACCCGTAGCGGGGGGGCTGGTGAGACCCAGTACTTC
TRBJ2-5 | TRBV10-3 | . | once | CAIRAVETQYF | TGTGCCATCAGGGCGGTAGAGACCCAGTACTTC
TRBJ1-2 | TRBV28 | TRBD1 | . | CASSFPGGGYTF | TGTGCCAGCAGTTTTCCAGGGGGAGGCTACACCTTC
TRBJ1-2 | TRBV3-1 | TRBD1 | few | CASSQEVPRGRSYGYTF | TGTGCCAGCAGCCAAGAGGTCCCCAGGGGGCGCAGCTATGGCTACACCTTC
TRBJ1-2 | TRBV20-1 | TRBD1 | . | CCAGDAPGQGTYGYTF | TGCTGTGCTGGAGATGCGCCGGGACAGGGGACGTATGGCTACACCTTC
TRBJ2-5 | TRBV5-1 | . | . | CASSLASSRYQETQYF | TGCGCCAGCAGCTTGGCTTCTAGCAGATACCAAGAGACCCAGTACTTC
TRBJ2-5 | TRBV9 | TRBD2 | . | CASSVGGTSGRETQYF | TGTGCCAGCAGCGTAGGCGGGACTAGCGGGAGGGAGACCCAGTACTTC
TRBJ1-6 | TRBV5-1 | TRBD1 | . | CASSTGQGANSPLHF | TGCGCCAGCAGCACCGGACAGGGGGCCAATTCACCCCTCCACTTT
TRBJ1-2 | TRBV4-2 | . | few | CASSQDSGAYGYTF | TGTGCCAGCAGCCAAGACTCCGGGGCCTATGGCTACACCTTC
TRBJ2-3 | TRBV6-2/TRBV6-3 | TRBD2 | many | CASSQLSGRLKDTQYF | TGTGCCAGCAGCCAACTCAGCGGGAGGCTGAAAGATACGCAGTATTTT
TRBJ2-4 | TRBV6-2/TRBV6-3 | . | few | CASSPLGAKNIQYF | TGTGCCAGCAGCCCTCTGGGGGCCAAAAACATTCAGTACTTC
TRBJ2-1 | TRBV15 | TRBD1 | many | CATSRGDRGRVNEQFF | TGTGCCACCAGCAGGGGGGACAGGGGGCGCGTCAATGAGCAGTTCTTC
TRBJ1-5 | TRBV12-3/TRBV12-4 | . | . | CASSRGAGNQPQHF | TGTGCCAGCAGCCGTGGCGCGGGCAATCAGCCCCAGCATTTT
TRBJ2-3 | TRBV10-2 | . | few | CASSESSWRGLSTDTQYF | TGCGCCAGCAGTGAGTCGAGCTGGCGGGGGCTGAGCACAGATACGCAGTATTTT
TRBJ2-2 | TRBV7-9 | . | . | CASPPFRTGANTGELFF | TGTGCCAGCCCCCCTTTCCGGACTGGCGCGAACACCGGGGAGCTGTTTTTT
TRBJ2-1 | TRBV10-3 | . | many | CAISESRDEQFF | TGTGCCATCAGTGAGTCACGGGATGAGCAGTTCTTC